The rows below give T cell receptor beta chains drawn from one sample of a study of beta chain features in type 1 diabetes. Some clones are missing from TCRdb's copy, which holds only in-frame ones; the method was immunoSEQ multiplex PCR. The sample shows a few hundred thousand clones, roughly a fifth of them seen only once. The source material was naive CD4+ T cells from blood. The receptors stem from a woman aged 18-29 years in good health. Both conserved end residues are part of each CDR3. The order of the fields is J gene, D gene, clone size, V gene, CDR3 protein, CDR3 DNA. The D gene is left open where the match is weak. Expanded clones get a size class; other rows say once, few or many, or leave the size out.

J gene: TRBJ2-2
D gene: -
clone size: few
V gene: TRBV5-1
CDR3 protein: CASSQGLSTGELFF
CDR3 DNA: TGCGCCAGCAGCCAGGGACTTTCCACCGGGGAGCTGTTTTTT

J gene: TRBJ1-6
D gene: -
clone size: -
V gene: TRBV7-2
CDR3 protein: CASTGEGNSPLHF
CDR3 DNA: TGTGCCAGCACCGGGGAAGGGAATTCACCCCTCCACTTT

J gene: TRBJ2-7
D gene: TRBD1
clone size: few
V gene: TRBV13
CDR3 protein: CASSSDRGQGRSYEQYF
CDR3 DNA: TGTGCCAGCAGCTCAGACCGGGGACAGGGCCGCTCCTACGAGCAGTACTTC

J gene: TRBJ2-1
D gene: TRBD1
clone size: few
V gene: TRBV7-9
CDR3 protein: CASSLVPGTAGNNEQFF
CDR3 DNA: TGTGCCAGCAGCTTAGTCCCCGGGACAGCTGGGAACAATGAGCAGTTCTTC

J gene: TRBJ2-7
D gene: TRBD2
clone size: -
V gene: TRBV27
CDR3 protein: CASSERGGSYEQYF
CDR3 DNA: TGTGCCAGCAGTGAGCGGGGGGGTTCCTACGAGCAGTACTTC

J gene: TRBJ2-7
D gene: -
clone size: -
V gene: TRBV19
CDR3 protein: CASSLRTDPYEQYF
CDR3 DNA: TGTGCCAGTAGCCTTCGGACAGACCCTTACGAGCAGTACTTC

J gene: TRBJ2-7
D gene: -
clone size: -
V gene: TRBV7-9
CDR3 protein: CASSNRERGSYEQYF
CDR3 DNA: TGTGCCAGCAGCAACAGGGAAAGGGGCTCCTACGAGCAGTACTTC

J gene: TRBJ2-7
D gene: -
clone size: -
V gene: TRBV29-1
CDR3 protein: CSVVDPLSREQYF
CDR3 DNA: TGCAGCGTTGTGGATCCCCTTTCGCGGGAGCAGTACTTC

J gene: TRBJ1-1
D gene: TRBD1
clone size: -
V gene: TRBV19
CDR3 protein: CASSNRQGTGNTEAFF
CDR3 DNA: TGTGCCAGTAGTAATCGGCAAGGGACAGGGAACACTGAAGCTTTCTTT

J gene: TRBJ1-1
D gene: -
clone size: -
V gene: TRBV30
CDR3 protein: CAWSPGGTEAFF
CDR3 DNA: TGTGCCTGGAGTCCAGGCGGGACTGAAGCTTTCTTT

J gene: TRBJ1-5
D gene: -
clone size: few
V gene: TRBV7-2
CDR3 protein: CASSPRGFDQPQHF
CDR3 DNA: TGTGCCAGCAGCCCACGGGGTTTCGATCAGCCCCAGCATTTT

J gene: TRBJ1-1
D gene: TRBD1
clone size: few
V gene: TRBV29-1
CDR3 protein: CSVTGAPEAFF
CDR3 DNA: TGCAGCGTGACAGGGGCCCCTGAAGCTTTCTTT

J gene: TRBJ2-7
D gene: -
clone size: few
V gene: TRBV28
CDR3 protein: CASSLFRGTYEQYF
CDR3 DNA: TGTGCCAGCAGTTTATTTAGGGGAACCTACGAGCAGTACTTC

J gene: TRBJ1-5
D gene: -
clone size: -
V gene: TRBV7-9
CDR3 protein: CASSSPGLRGNQPQHF
CDR3 DNA: TGTGCCAGCAGCTCCCCAGGTTTAAGGGGTAATCAGCCCCAGCATTTT

J gene: TRBJ2-7
D gene: TRBD2
clone size: -
V gene: TRBV10-3
CDR3 protein: CAISPGLAEPYEQYF
CDR3 DNA: TGTGCCATCAGTCCAGGACTAGCGGAACCCTACGAGCAGTACTTC

J gene: TRBJ2-1
D gene: -
clone size: -
V gene: TRBV9
CDR3 protein: CASSVRERVHNEQFF
CDR3 DNA: TGTGCCAGCAGCGTGAGAGAGAGGGTCCACAATGAGCAGTTCTTC

J gene: TRBJ1-2
D gene: TRBD1
clone size: few
V gene: TRBV7-9
CDR3 protein: CASQESRTGRGVMDGYTF
CDR3 DNA: TGTGCCAGCCAAGAATCCAGGACAGGCCGAGGGGTAATGGATGGCTACACCTTC

J gene: TRBJ2-2
D gene: TRBD1
clone size: few
V gene: TRBV7-9
CDR3 protein: CASSGYRGRGPTDTGELFF
CDR3 DNA: TGTGCCAGCAGCGGATACAGGGGGCGAGGTCCGACCGACACCGGGGAGCTGTTTTTT

J gene: TRBJ2-3
D gene: TRBD1
clone size: -
V gene: TRBV29-1
CDR3 protein: CSVEVGQEGDTQYF
CDR3 DNA: TGCAGCGTTGAGGTGGGACAGGAGGGCGATACGCAGTATTTT

J gene: TRBJ2-5
D gene: TRBD1
clone size: few
V gene: TRBV5-1
CDR3 protein: CASSYGTDPTQYF
CDR3 DNA: TGCGCCAGCAGCTATGGGACAGACCCGACCCAGTACTTC

J gene: TRBJ2-3
D gene: TRBD1
clone size: -
V gene: TRBV2
CDR3 protein: CASSSDRSTDTQYF
CDR3 DNA: TGTGCCAGCAGTTCGGACAGGAGCACAGATACGCAGTATTTT

J gene: TRBJ2-2
D gene: -
clone size: -
V gene: TRBV30
CDR3 protein: CAWSVTGVGGELFF
CDR3 DNA: TGTGCCTGGAGTGTTACAGGCGTAGGCGGGGAGCTGTTTTTT

J gene: TRBJ2-2
D gene: -
clone size: few
V gene: TRBV5-4
CDR3 protein: CASSLDRAGELFF
CDR3 DNA: TGTGCCAGCAGCTTGGATCGTGCCGGGGAGCTGTTTTTT

J gene: TRBJ2-7
D gene: -
clone size: few
V gene: TRBV7-2
CDR3 protein: CASSISGVPSYEQYF
CDR3 DNA: TGTGCCAGCAGCATATCCGGGGTCCCTTCCTACGAGCAGTACTTC

J gene: TRBJ2-1
D gene: TRBD2
clone size: -
V gene: TRBV7-9
CDR3 protein: CASSLAAGAYNEQFF
CDR3 DNA: TGTGCCAGCAGCTTAGCAGCGGGAGCCTACAATGAGCAGTTCTTC

J gene: TRBJ1-1
D gene: -
clone size: -
V gene: TRBV19
CDR3 protein: CASSRVPATEAFF
CDR3 DNA: TGTGCCAGTAGTCGGGTTCCGGCAACTGAAGCTTTCTTT

J gene: TRBJ2-1
D gene: TRBD2
clone size: few
V gene: TRBV23-1
CDR3 protein: CASSQSASGINEQFF
CDR3 DNA: TGCGCCAGCAGTCAATCGGCCAGCGGGATCAATGAGCAGTTCTTC

J gene: TRBJ1-5
D gene: -
clone size: few
V gene: TRBV18
CDR3 protein: CASSPLGPGPNQPQHF
CDR3 DNA: TGTGCCAGCTCACCTCTCGGCCCTGGGCCAAATCAGCCCCAGCATTTT

J gene: TRBJ1-4
D gene: -
clone size: few
V gene: TRBV19
CDR3 protein: CASSPRDTKLFF
CDR3 DNA: TGTGCCAGTAGCCCTCGGGACACGAAACTGTTTTTT

J gene: TRBJ2-7
D gene: -
clone size: few
V gene: TRBV28
CDR3 protein: CASRPVSSYEQYF
CDR3 DNA: TGTGCCAGCAGACCGGTGAGCTCCTACGAGCAGTACTTC

J gene: TRBJ2-5
D gene: -
clone size: -
V gene: TRBV9
CDR3 protein: CASSVGGWETQYF
CDR3 DNA: TGTGCCAGCAGCGTAGGCGGTTGGGAGACCCAGTACTTC

J gene: TRBJ1-3
D gene: TRBD1
clone size: -
V gene: TRBV6-5
CDR3 protein: CASRLPGQGNTIYF
CDR3 DNA: TGTGCCAGCAGATTGCCGGGACAGGGAAACACCATATATTTT

J gene: TRBJ2-1
D gene: -
clone size: few
V gene: TRBV5-4
CDR3 protein: CASSSSIGGDEQFF
CDR3 DNA: TGTGCCAGCAGCTCCTCGATCGGAGGCGATGAGCAGTTCTTC

J gene: TRBJ2-3
D gene: TRBD2
clone size: -
V gene: TRBV7-8
CDR3 protein: CASSSFPGLANTQYF
CDR3 DNA: TGTGCCAGCAGCTCTTTCCCGGGACTAGCTAATACGCAGTATTTT

J gene: TRBJ2-2
D gene: -
clone size: -
V gene: TRBV14
CDR3 protein: CASSQDFNTGELFF
CDR3 DNA: TGTGCCAGCAGCCAGGACTTCAACACCGGGGAGCTGTTTTTT

J gene: TRBJ2-7
D gene: -
clone size: -
V gene: TRBV5-4
CDR3 protein: CASSLGGGSVQYF
CDR3 DNA: TGTGCCAGCAGCTTGGGTGGCGGCTCCGTGCAGTACTTC

J gene: TRBJ1-1
D gene: -
clone size: -
V gene: TRBV5-4
CDR3 protein: CASSFSGGPNTEAFF
CDR3 DNA: TGTGCCAGCAGCTTTTCGGGGGGACCGAACACTGAAGCTTTCTTT

J gene: TRBJ2-7
D gene: -
clone size: few
V gene: TRBV6-1
CDR3 protein: CASSEVADKEQYF
CDR3 DNA: TGTGCCAGCAGTGAAGTTGCAGACAAGGAGCAGTACTTC

J gene: TRBJ2-7
D gene: TRBD2
clone size: -
V gene: TRBV6-5
CDR3 protein: CASSQRGAYEQYF
CDR3 DNA: TGTGCCAGCAGCCAGCGGGGGGCCTACGAGCAGTACTTC

J gene: TRBJ1-3
D gene: TRBD1
clone size: few
V gene: TRBV29-1
CDR3 protein: CSVRTQGAGNTIYF
CDR3 DNA: TGCAGCGTCAGGACACAGGGGGCTGGAAACACCATATATTTT

J gene: TRBJ1-2
D gene: -
clone size: -
V gene: TRBV6-1
CDR3 protein: CASSDHNYGYTF
CDR3 DNA: TGTGCCAGCAGTGACCATAACTATGGCTACACCTTC

J gene: TRBJ2-1
D gene: -
clone size: -
V gene: TRBV4-3
CDR3 protein: CASSQVGGSYNEQFF
CDR3 DNA: TGCGCCAGCAGCCAAGTTGGGGGGTCCTACAATGAGCAGTTCTTC

J gene: TRBJ2-1
D gene: TRBD2
clone size: -
V gene: TRBV5-1
CDR3 protein: CASSFSGGDNEQFF
CDR3 DNA: TGCGCCAGCAGCTTTAGCGGGGGAGACAATGAGCAGTTCTTC

J gene: TRBJ2-7
D gene: TRBD1
clone size: few
V gene: TRBV7-2
CDR3 protein: CASSSGQGSYEQYF
CDR3 DNA: TGTGCCAGCAGCTCCGGACAGGGCTCCTACGAGCAGTACTTC

J gene: TRBJ2-7
D gene: TRBD1
clone size: -
V gene: TRBV30
CDR3 protein: CAGTGTGGYEQYF
CDR3 DNA: TGTGCCGGCACCGGGACAGGGGGCTACGAGCAGTACTTC

J gene: TRBJ2-7
D gene: -
clone size: -
V gene: TRBV11-2
CDR3 protein: CASSPFLSSYEQYF
CDR3 DNA: TGTGCCAGCAGCCCCTTTTTGAGCTCTTACGAGCAGTACTTC

J gene: TRBJ1-1
D gene: -
clone size: -
V gene: TRBV6-1
CDR3 protein: CASSEYSFDEAFF
CDR3 DNA: TGTGCCAGCAGTGAATACAGTTTTGATGAAGCTTTCTTT

J gene: TRBJ2-7
D gene: TRBD1
clone size: -
V gene: TRBV7-8
CDR3 protein: CAIGTGFSYEQYF
CDR3 DNA: TGTGCCATAGGGACAGGGTTCTCCTACGAGCAGTACTTC